These 9 T cell receptor beta chains came from one sample sequenced in a study of T cell repertoires in cytomegalovirus infection. Each CDR3 protein is one row after TCRdb ran MiXCR on the reads. Among hundreds of thousands of distinct CDR3 sequences listed, 20% to 25% were seen once. The specimen sequenced was CD8+ T cells from PBMCs. Receptors were obtained from a human donor in good health (CMV status not recorded). Some clones in this sample may be carry-over from other donors' samples.

This clonotype has just a few counts. The rearrangement uses TRBV28 and TRBJ1-2; tentatively, D is TRBD1 (6 bases). Germline CDR1 and CDR2: MDHEN and SYDVKM. The V end was cut by 4 bases, the J end by 0 bases, with 18 bases between. The CDR3 length is 17 residues. The CDR3 DNA sequence: TGTGCCAGCAGTTATCCCGTCGGACAGACTTCTAACTATGGCTACACCTTC. Translated: CASSYPVGQTSNYGYTF.

J is TRBJ2-7 and V is TRBV4-2; possible D gene TRBD2, 5 bases. Germline CDR1 LGHNA, CDR2 YNFKEQ. V shed 0 bases and J shed 0 bases, with 6 bases lying between them. This CDR3 spans 14 amino acids. This CDR3 is CASSQEGASYEQYF. CDR3 DNA sequence: TGTGCCAGCAGCCAAGAGGGAGCCTCCTACGAGCAGTACTTC.

Note on this clonotype: The junction departs from germline at one end; a sequencing error may be responsible. V usage is TRBV10-3 and J usage is TRBJ1-1, with D perhaps matching TRBD1 (5 bases). This CDR3 has 16 residues. Germline V gene lookup returns CDR1 ENHRY and CDR2 SYGVKD. DNA for the CDR3: TGTGTCATCAGGACTCGGGGCAGGAGGGGAGACACTGAAGCTTTCTTT. Translation: CVIRTRGRRGDTEAFF.

The CDR3 DNA sequence: TGTGCCAGCAGCCCCCAGGGCGGGGGGCCCTCCTACAATGAGCAGTTCTTC. Translation gives CASSPQGGGPSYNEQFF. The rearrangement joins TRBV7-6 to TRBJ2-1, with 8 bases matching TRBD2. After removal of 5 bases from V and 0 bases from J, the junction contained 9 bases not matched to a gene. The CDR3 sequence is 17 residues long. Germline CDR1 reads SGHVS; CDR2 reads FNYEAQ. Filled out from reference TRBV7-6 and TRBJ2-1, the complete variable domain reads GAGVSQSPRYKVTKRGQDVALRCDPISGHVSLYWYRQALGQGPEFLTYFNYEAQQDKSGLPNDRFSAERPEGSISTLTIQRTEQRDSAMYRCASSPQGGGPSYNEQFFGPGTRLTVL.

V and J are TRBV28 and TRBJ2-5; D not resolved. The V end lost 3 bases, the J end lost 5 bases, and 16 bases lay between the germline ends. Germline V gene sequence: CDR1 MDHEN, CDR2 SYDVKM. This CDR3 spans 15 amino acids. The CDR3 coding sequence is TGTGCCAGCAGTTTTGGCTGGGGTTCGGAGGAGACCCAGTACTTC. Amino acid sequence: CASSFGWGSEETQYF.

This clonotype was seen a few times. V gene TRBV14 combines with J gene TRBJ1-2; a weak D match, TRBD1 (5 bases). V lost 4 bases, J lost 6 bases, and 9 bases lay in between. From germline, CDR1 is SGHDN and CDR2 FVKESK. The CDR3 contains 12 residues. CDR3 bases: TGTGCCAGCAGCCCAGGGTTTAATGGCTACACCTTC. Its translation: CASSPGFNGYTF.

This chain joins TRBV6-2 or TRBV6-3 and TRBJ2-5, with 7 bases lining up with TRBD1. The J segment lost 4 bases and the V segment lost 10 bases, leaving 9 bases of the junction unmatched. Germline V lookup: CDR1 MNHEY, CDR2 SVGEGT. The CDR3 spans 13 residues. CDR3 coding DNA: TGTGCCAACCTAAACAGGGGTGGAGAGACCCAGTACTTC. It translates to CANLNRGGETQYF.

The sample holds a few counts of this clonotype. The V call is TRBV27, the J call TRBJ2-7; D not certain. The germline V and J ends were trimmed by 5 bases and 3 bases, with 11 bases remaining between them. In germline, CDR1 is MNHEY, CDR2 SMNVEV (reference sequence). The CDR3 consists of 13 residues. The CDR3 is CASSPHPDYEQYF. The CDR3 coding sequence is TGTGCCAGCAGTCCCCACCCGGACTACGAGCAGTACTTC.

The table lists this clonotype with many counts. The chain has TRBV7-9 and TRBJ2-2, with D perhaps matching TRBD2 (6 bases). Between the trimmed V and J ends, which lost 6 bases and 5 bases, there was a span of 7 bases. This CDR3 is 12 amino acids long. Germline CDR1 reads SEHNR; CDR2 reads FQNEAQ (reference sequence). The CDR3, as DNA: TGTGCCAGCAGTGGAGGGACCGGGGAGCTGTTTTTT. Protein: CASSGGTGELFF.